A single sample gave rise to the 4 T cell receptor beta chains below, sequenced in a study of blood T cell repertoires in COVID-19. Assay: immunoSEQ multiplex PCR; the TCRdb copy retains only in-frame clones and omits some. In the table there are 120,000 to 150,000 clones, 84% of which are singletons. Input material: peripheral blood. The receptors derive from a young man with COVID-19, enrolled during active disease.

The chain uses TRBV9 and TRBJ2-2, with D possibly TRBD1 on 6 matching bases. The CDR3 runs to 15 residues. From germline, CDR1 is SGDLS and CDR2 YYNGEE. The V end was cut by 2 bases, the J end by 4 bases, with 12 bases between. The CDR3 sequence: CASSVRDMTTGELFF. The CDR3 bases are TGTGCCAGCAGCGTCCGGGACATGACCACCGGGGAGCTGTTTTTT.

The J gene is TRBJ2-7, the V gene TRBV7-9; possible D gene TRBD1, 6 bases. Trimming took 5 bases from V and 3 from J, leaving 14 bases between them. Germline CDR1 and CDR2: SEHNR and FQNEAQ (reference sequence). The CDR3 contains 14 residues. The CDR3 sequence: CASSSQGSDYEQYF. CDR3 nucleotide sequence: TGTGCCAGCAGCAGTCAGGGGTCCGACTACGAGCAGTACTTC.

This chain connects TRBV21-1 to TRBJ2-2; the table gives TRBD2 as D, unverified against the DNA. TRBV21-1 has pseudogene status. CDR3 length equals 17 residues. For the CDR3, the DNA is TGTGCCAGCAGCAATATCCGGTTGCGGGAGTGGGCCGGGGAGCTGTTTTTT. It codes for CASSNIRLREWAGELFF.

The CDR3 loop is CASSFSLQGGGGYTF. The CDR3 nucleotides read TGTGCCAGCAGTTTTAGTCTGCAGGGAGGAGGTGGCTACACCTTC. The chain is built from TRBV28 and TRBJ1-2; TRBD1 might be the D (5 bases). The V end lost 3 bases, the J end lost 7 bases, and 18 bases lay between the germline ends. The CDR3 totals 15 residues. Germline V gene lookup returns CDR1 MDHEN and CDR2 SYDVKM.